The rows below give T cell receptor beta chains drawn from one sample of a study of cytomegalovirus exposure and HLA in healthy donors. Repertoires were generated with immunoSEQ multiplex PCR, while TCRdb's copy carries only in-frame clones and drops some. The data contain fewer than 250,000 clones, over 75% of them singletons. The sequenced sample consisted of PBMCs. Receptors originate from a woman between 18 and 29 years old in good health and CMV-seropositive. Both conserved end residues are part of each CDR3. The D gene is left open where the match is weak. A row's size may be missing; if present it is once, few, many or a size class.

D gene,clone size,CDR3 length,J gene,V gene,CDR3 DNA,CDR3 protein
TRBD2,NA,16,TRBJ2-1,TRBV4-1,TGCGCCAGCAGCCATGCCCTAGCGGGATCTCACAATGAGCAGTTCTTC,CASSHALAGSHNEQFF
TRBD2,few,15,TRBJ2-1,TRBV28,TGTGCCAGCAGAAAAGCGGGGTTGCGGGACAATGAGCAGTTCTTC,CASRKAGLRDNEQFF
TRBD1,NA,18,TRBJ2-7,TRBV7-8,TGTGCCAGCAGCATAGATGCCTTAAGAAGGGGACAGGGCAGGGAGCAGTACTTC,CASSIDALRRGQGREQYF
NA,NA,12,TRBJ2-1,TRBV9,TGTGCCAGCAGCGTAAGGTGGAGTGAGCAGTTCTTC,CASSVRWSEQFF
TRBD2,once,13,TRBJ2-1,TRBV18,TGTGCCAGCTCAGGGAGCGGGGGCAATGAGCAGTTCTTC,CASSGSGGNEQFF
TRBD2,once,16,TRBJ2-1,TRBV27,TGTGCCAGCAGTTTACTCCTAGCGGGAGGCCACAATGAGCAGTTCTTC,CASSLLLAGGHNEQFF
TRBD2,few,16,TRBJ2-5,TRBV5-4,TGTGCCAGCAGCTTGGTTCCGGCGGGAGGGGGGGAGACCCAGTACTTC,CASSLVPAGGGETQYF
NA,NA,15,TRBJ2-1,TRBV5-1,TGCGCCAGCAGCTTGCCACTAGCTGGCGAGGATGAGCAGTTCTTC,CASSLPLAGEDEQFF
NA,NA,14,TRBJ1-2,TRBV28,TGTGCCAGCAGCGGGTCAATTTTTAACTATGGCTACACCTTC,CASSGSIFNYGYTF
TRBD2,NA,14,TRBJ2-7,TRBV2,TGTGCCAGCAGCCACCCCTCGGGAGGGTGGGAGCAGTACTTC,CASSHPSGGWEQYF
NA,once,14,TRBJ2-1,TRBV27,TGTGCCAGCAGTTTAGTAGCAGCCTACAATGAGCAGTTCTTC,CASSLVAAYNEQFF
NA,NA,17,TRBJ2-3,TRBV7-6,TGTGCCAGCAGCTTAGCCTTCCTAGCGTCCGCCACAGATACGCAGTATTTT,CASSLAFLASATDTQYF
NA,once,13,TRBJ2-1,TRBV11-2,TGTGCCTCGAGGTACCCTAACTACAATGAGCAGTTCTTC,CASRYPNYNEQFF
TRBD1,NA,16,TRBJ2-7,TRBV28,TGTGCCAGCAGTTTTAGGTCAGGGGGACGTCCCTACGAGCAGTACTTC,CASSFRSGGRPYEQYF
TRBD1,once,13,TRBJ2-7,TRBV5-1,TGCGCCAGCGGACAGGGGGCTCAGTACGAGCAGTACTTC,CASGQGAQYEQYF
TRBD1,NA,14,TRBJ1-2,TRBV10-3,TGTGCCATCAGCCCTGGACAGGGGGCGTATGGCTACACCTTC,CAISPGQGAYGYTF
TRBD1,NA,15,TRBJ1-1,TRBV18,TGTGCCAGCTCAAGAGCGACAGGGGTTTCCACTGAAGCTTTCTTT,CASSRATGVSTEAFF
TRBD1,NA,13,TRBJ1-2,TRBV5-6,TGTGCCAGCAGCCCGGACAGGGCCTATGGCTACACCTTC,CASSPDRAYGYTF
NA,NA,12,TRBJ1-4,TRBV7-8,TGTGCCAGCAGCCCCCGGAATGAAAAACTGTTTTTT,CASSPRNEKLFF
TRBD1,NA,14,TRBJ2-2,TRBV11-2,TGTGCCAGCAGCTTACGGACAGGGACCGGGGAGCTGTTTTTT,CASSLRTGTGELFF
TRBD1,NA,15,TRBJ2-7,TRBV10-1,TGCGCCAGCAGTGAGTTTAGGACAGGATCCTACGAGCAGTACTTC,CASSEFRTGSYEQYF
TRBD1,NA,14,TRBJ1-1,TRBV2,TGTGCCACCTGCAGAACAGGGGCTCTCCCTAAAGCTTTCTTT,CATCRTGALPKAFF
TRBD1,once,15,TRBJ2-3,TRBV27,TGTGCCAGCAGTTACTACAGGGGGCTAAAAGATACGCAGTATTTT,CASSYYRGLKDTQYF
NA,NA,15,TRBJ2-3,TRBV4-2,TGTGCCAGCAGCCAAGCGGAGGGTACCAATCATACGCAGTATTTT,CASSQAEGTNHTQYF
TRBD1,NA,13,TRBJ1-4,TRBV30,TGTGCCTGGGACAGGGCAGGTGACGAAAAACTGTTTTTT,CAWDRAGDEKLFF
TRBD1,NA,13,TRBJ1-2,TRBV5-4,TGTGCCAGCACAGGACAGGGGGCGGAGGGCTACACCTTC,CASTGQGAEGYTF
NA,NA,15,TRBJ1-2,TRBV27,TGTGCCAGCAGTTTATCGGGAGGGGTCCATTATGGCTACACCTTC,CASSLSGGVHYGYTF
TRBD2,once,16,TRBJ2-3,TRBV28,TGTGCCAGCAGTTTCGGGGGGTCCGGACGCACAGATACGCAGTATTTT,CASSFGGSGRTDTQYF